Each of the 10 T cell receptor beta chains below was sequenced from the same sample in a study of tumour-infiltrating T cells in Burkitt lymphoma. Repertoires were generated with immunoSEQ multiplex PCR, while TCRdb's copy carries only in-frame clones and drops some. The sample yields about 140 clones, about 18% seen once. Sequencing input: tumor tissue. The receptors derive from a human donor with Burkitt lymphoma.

The CDR3 DNA follows: TGCAGCGTTATGTGGACTAGCGGGATCAATGAGCAGTTCTTC. As protein: CSVMWTSGINEQFF. V and J are TRBV29-1 and TRBJ2-1; the match to TRBD2 covers 12 bases. CDR3 length equals 14 residues. Germline lookup yields CDR1 SQVTM and CDR2 ANQGSEA. The V gene end was trimmed by 5 bases and the J gene end by 6 bases; junction bases not matched to a gene: 5.

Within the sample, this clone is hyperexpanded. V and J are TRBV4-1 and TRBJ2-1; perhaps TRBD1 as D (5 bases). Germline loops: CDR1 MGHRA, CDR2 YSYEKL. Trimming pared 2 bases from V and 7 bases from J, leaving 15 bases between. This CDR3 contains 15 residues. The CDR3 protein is CASSQIAGRANEQFF. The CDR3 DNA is TGCGCCAGCAGCCAAATAGCCGGCAGGGCGAATGAGCAGTTCTTC.

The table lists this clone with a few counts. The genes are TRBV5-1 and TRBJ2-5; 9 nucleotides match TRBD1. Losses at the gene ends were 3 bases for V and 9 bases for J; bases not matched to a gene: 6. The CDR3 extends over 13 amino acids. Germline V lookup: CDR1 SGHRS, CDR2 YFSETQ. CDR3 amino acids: CASSSGTGRAQYF. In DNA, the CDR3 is TGCGCCAGCAGCTCCGGGACAGGGAGGGCCCAGTACTTC.

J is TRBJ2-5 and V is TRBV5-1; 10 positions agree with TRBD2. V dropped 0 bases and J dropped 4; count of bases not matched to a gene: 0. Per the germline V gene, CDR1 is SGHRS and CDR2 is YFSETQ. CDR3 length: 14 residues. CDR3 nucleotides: TGCGCCAGCAGCTTGGGACTAGCGGGAGAGACCCAGTACTTC. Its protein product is CASSLGLAGETQYF.

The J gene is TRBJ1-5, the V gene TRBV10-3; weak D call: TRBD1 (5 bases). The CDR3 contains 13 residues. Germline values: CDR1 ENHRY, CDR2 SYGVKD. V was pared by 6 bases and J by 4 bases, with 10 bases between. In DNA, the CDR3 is TGTGCCATCAGAGAGGGGATAAATCAGCCCCAGCATTTT. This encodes CAIREGINQPQHF.

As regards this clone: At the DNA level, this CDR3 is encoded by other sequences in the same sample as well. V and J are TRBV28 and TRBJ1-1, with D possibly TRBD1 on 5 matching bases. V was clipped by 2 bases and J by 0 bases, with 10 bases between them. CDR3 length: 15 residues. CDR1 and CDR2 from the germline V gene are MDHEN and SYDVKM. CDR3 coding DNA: TGTGCCAGCAGTTTACGGGGCGCGGTGAACACTGAAGCTTTCTTT. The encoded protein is CASSLRGAVNTEAFF.

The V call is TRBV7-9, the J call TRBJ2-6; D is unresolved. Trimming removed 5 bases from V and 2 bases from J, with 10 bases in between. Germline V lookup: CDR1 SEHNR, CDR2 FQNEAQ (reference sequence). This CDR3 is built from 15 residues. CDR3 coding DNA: TGTGCCAGCAGCATGACCCGGCCTGGGGCCAACGTCCTGACTTTC. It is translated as CASSMTRPGANVLTF.

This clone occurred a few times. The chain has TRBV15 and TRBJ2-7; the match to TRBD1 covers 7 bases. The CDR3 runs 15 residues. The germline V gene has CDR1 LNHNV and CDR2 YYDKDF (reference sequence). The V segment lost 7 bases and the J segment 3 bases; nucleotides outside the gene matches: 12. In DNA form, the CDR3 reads TGTGCCACCAACAACCGGGACAGACCATACTACGAGCAGTACTTC. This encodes CATNNRDRPYYEQYF.

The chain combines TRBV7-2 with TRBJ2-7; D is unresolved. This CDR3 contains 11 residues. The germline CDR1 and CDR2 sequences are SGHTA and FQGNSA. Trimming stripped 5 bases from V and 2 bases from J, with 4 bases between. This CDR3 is CASSRAYEQYF. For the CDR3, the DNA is TGTGCCAGCAGCCGAGCCTACGAGCAGTACTTC.

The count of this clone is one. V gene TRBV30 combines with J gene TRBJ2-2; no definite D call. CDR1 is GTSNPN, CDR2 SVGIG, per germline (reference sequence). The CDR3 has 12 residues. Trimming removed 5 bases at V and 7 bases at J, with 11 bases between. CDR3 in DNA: TGTGCCTGGGGGTGGGTTGACGGGGAGCTGTTTTTT. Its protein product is CAWGWVDGELFF.